This paragraph covers one T cell receptor (beta chain) sequence. Its antigen is currently unknown. A junction boundary mismatches the germline segment, possibly from a read error. This sample is drawn from a study of blood T cells in healthy people across ages. Every donor contributed 8 to 10 milliliters of peripheral blood by blood draw. At least 7 million PBMCs were isolated per sample. Broader study findings: Across the age range, TCR beta diversity per million T cells fell in a roughly linear way.

Germline V gives CDR1 SGHTA, CDR2 FQGNSA. The CDR3 length is 13 residues. Sample-barcoded 5' priming and a J-beta primer mix drove a second PCR of 7 to 11 cycles. Each cDNA molecule, via a template-switch adaptor with 12 random nucleotides, was tagged. A single record per CDR3 protein comes from TCRdb applying MiXCR to the 5' RACE reads. This sample yields 1.5 million to 2 million distinct CDR3 sequences, of which around 50% are seen a single time; over 2% belongs to the top ten. The chain links TRBV7-2 to TRBJ1-5; no definite D call. The receptor was derived from a woman aged 40 to 50 in good health. The source material was blood. CDR3 DNA sequence: TGTGCCAGCAGTCCCACCGGGAATCAGCCCCGGCATTTT. Translating it yields CASSPTGNQPRHF.